The 25 T cell receptor beta chains in this list originate from one sample, sequenced in a study of cytomegalovirus exposure and HLA in healthy donors (dated by TCRdb to about 2017). Receptors were amplified or captured by the immunoSEQ multiplex PCR assay. For the multiplex PCR, a mixture combining 60 forward primers for TCR Vbeta segments and 13 reverse primers for TCR Jbeta segments was used. TCRdb limited this immuneACCESS table to in-frame rearrangements with V and J called. A share of clones is missing; checked studies link under half to unresolved V genes, and the rest is unexplained. A total of around 130,000 clones appear in this sample, roughly 80% of them only once. The ten largest account for around 1.3% of the sample. Sequencing was performed on PBMCs. The receptors were sampled from a female donor in good health and CMV-seronegative.

This clone appeared a single time. The chain combines TRBV6-5 with TRBJ1-1, with 9 nucleotides matching TRBD1. Germline lookup yields CDR1 MNHEY and CDR2 SVGAGI. Germline trimming cut 5 bases from V and 5 bases from J; bases unmatched to any gene: 6. The CDR3 is made up of 14 amino acids. CDR3 in DNA: TGTGCCAGCAGTAAACAGGGGGCGAGAACTGAAGCTTTCTTT. Residues: CASSKQGARTEAFF.

This sequence joins TRBV12-5 and TRBJ1-1, with D possibly matching TRBD1 (6 bases). Per the germline V gene, CDR1 is LGHNT and CDR2 is FRNRAP. Trimming cost V 1 base and J 1 base, with 10 bases left between them. The CDR3 totals 15 residues. In nucleotides, the CDR3 is TGTGCTAGTGGTTTGGACACGACAGGGAACACTGAAGCTTTCTTT. Protein: CASGLDTTGNTEAFF.

This clone was seen a single time. The junction departs from germline at one end; a sequencing error may be responsible. The chain uses TRBV7-7 and TRBJ2-5; tentatively, D is TRBD2 (8 bases). The CDR3 has 14 amino acids. Germline CDR1 and CDR2: SSHAT and FNYEAQ (reference sequence). The CDR3 sequence: CASNGGGQQETQYF. The CDR3 DNA is TGTGCTAGCAACGGGGGGGGACAGCAAGAGACCCAGTACTTC.

The rearrangement links TRBV5-1 to TRBJ2-7, with D tentatively TRBD2 (5 bases). This CDR3 comprises 15 residues. CDR1 is SGHRS, CDR2 YFSETQ, per germline. Trimming stripped 0 bases from V and 4 bases from J, with 14 bases between. As DNA, the CDR3 is TGCGCCAGCAGCTTGGACGGGTTTCGGGATTACGAGCAGTACTTC. Translation gives CASSLDGFRDYEQYF.

The rearrangement joins TRBV19 to TRBJ1-1; D gene ambiguous. This CDR3 comprises 16 residues. Germline lookup yields CDR1 LNHDA and CDR2 SQIVND (reference sequence). V gave up 1 base and J gave up 0 bases, with 12 bases separating them. The CDR3, as DNA: TGTGCCAGTAGTATAGGCGGAGTCGGAATGAACACTGAAGCTTTCTTT. It yields the protein CASSIGGVGMNTEAFF.

The chain combines TRBV4-1 with TRBJ1-2, with 9 bases identical to TRBD1. This CDR3 comprises 16 residues. The V segment lost 0 bases and the J segment 5 bases; nucleotides outside the gene matches: 7. Looked up from germline, CDR1 is MGHRA and CDR2 is YSYEKL. The CDR3 spells CASSQEGTGFGYGYTF. Written as DNA, the CDR3 is TGCGCCAGCAGCCAAGAGGGGACAGGGTTTGGGTATGGCTACACCTTC.

The rearrangement links TRBV11-2 to TRBJ1-2, with D maybe TRBD1 (6 bases). Germline assignment: CDR1 SGHAT and CDR2 FQNNGV. Trimming removed 7 bases at V and 11 bases at J, with 14 bases between. This CDR3 comprises 11 residues. In DNA, the CDR3 is TGTGCCAGCACCGACAGGAAGGGGTACACCTTC. Its protein is CASTDRKGYTF.

The rearrangement joins TRBV7-3 to TRBJ2-7; D gene ambiguous. With 5 bases removed from V and 1 base from J, the gap between germline ends came to 9 bases. CDR1 SGHTA and CDR2 FQGTGA come from the germline V gene. CDR3 length: 13 amino acids. CDR3 DNA: TGTGCCAGCAGCCACGACAAGTCCTACGAGCAGTACTTC. As protein: CASSHDKSYEQYF.

This clone showed up just a few times. The rearrangement uses TRBV6-5 and TRBJ1-1; D may be TRBD1 (5 bases). The CDR3 length is 15 residues. Per germline, CDR1 MNHEY and CDR2 SVGAGI. V was clipped by 2 bases and J by 0 bases, with 10 bases between them. This chain's CDR3 is CASSYNGGVNTEAFF. The CDR3 DNA reads as TGTGCCAGCAGTTACAACGGGGGGGTGAACACTGAAGCTTTCTTT.

The V gene is TRBV4-1, the J gene TRBJ2-7, with 11 bases aligning to TRBD1. CDR3 size: 16 residues. V dropped 4 bases and J dropped 3; count of bases not matched to a gene: 8. CDR1 is MGHRA, CDR2 YSYEKL, per germline. CDR3 bases: TGCGCCAGCAGCCTAGATGGGACAGGGGGACTCTACGAGCAGTACTTC. Translating it yields CASSLDGTGGLYEQYF.

In its sample, this clone was seen a few times. The V call is TRBV28, the J call TRBJ1-5; D perhaps matches TRBD1 (5 bases). Germline V gives CDR1 MDHEN, CDR2 SYDVKM. Trimming shortened V by 1 base and J by 1 base, and 5 bases separated the two germline ends. CDR3 length equals 14 residues. CDR3 in DNA: TGTGCCAGCAGTTTATCAGGGAGCAATCAGCCCCAGCATTTT. This sequence encodes CASSLSGSNQPQHF. The variable domain in full, with the rest retrieved from reference TRBV28 and TRBJ1-5, is DVKVTQSSRYLVKRTGEKVFLECVQDMDHENMFWYRQDPGLGLRLIYFSYDVKMKEKGDIPEGYSVSREKKERFSLILESASTNQTSMYLCASSLSGSNQPQHFGDGTRLSIL.

This chain connects TRBV19 to TRBJ2-7; TRBD2 might be the D (6 bases). The CDR3 loop spans 13 amino acids. Germline V gene lookup returns CDR1 LNHDA and CDR2 SQIVND (reference sequence). V lost 1 base and J 2 bases, leaving 6 bases between the germline ends. CDR3: CASSIAGAYEQYF. The CDR3 nucleotides read TGTGCCAGTAGTATAGCGGGGGCCTACGAGCAGTACTTC.

The chain carries TRBV7-6 and TRBJ2-1; D may be TRBD1 (5 bases). Germline V CDR1 and CDR2: SGHVS, FNYEAQ. V was pared by 4 bases and J by 3 bases, with 7 bases between. This CDR3 is 13 amino acids long. The CDR3 region has the DNA TGTGCCAGCAGCTCTCAGGGCTACAATGAGCAGTTCTTC. This sequence encodes CASSSQGYNEQFF.

This chain links TRBV5-1 with TRBJ1-1; TRBD1 is a possible D gene (5 bases). V dropped 7 bases and J dropped 2 bases, with 24 bases sitting between them. Germline values: CDR1 SGHRS, CDR2 YFSETQ. The CDR3 length is 17 residues. Here the CDR3 DNA reads TGCGCCAGCCGCCAGGGTTTTGGCGGCGCCATCAACACTGAAGCTTTCTTT. It encodes CASRQGFGGAINTEAFF.

This chain connects TRBV28 to TRBJ1-5; 7 nucleotides match TRBD1. Germline loops: CDR1 MDHEN, CDR2 SYDVKM. The length of the CDR3 is 15 residues. The J segment lost 7 bases and the V segment lost 2 bases, leaving 8 bases of the junction unmatched. The CDR3 sequence is CASSLIRQGRQPQHF. The CDR3 region has the DNA TGTGCCAGCAGTTTAATTCGACAGGGAAGGCAGCCCCAGCATTTT.

This clone was observed a few times. CDR3 in amino acids: CASRSGFRSNQPQHF. The CDR3 DNA is TGTGCCAGCAGGTCAGGGTTTAGGAGCAATCAGCCCCAGCATTTT. V is TRBV6-5 and J is TRBJ1-5; TRBD1 is a possible D gene (5 bases). Germline V gives CDR1 MNHEY, CDR2 SVGAGI. This CDR3 spans 15 amino acids. V lost 6 bases and J lost 1, with 13 bases in between.

The chain carries TRBV25-1 and TRBJ2-5; no firm D call. The assigned J gene may be wrong: the sequence end matches TRBJ2-7 better. The germline gives CDR1 MGHDK, CDR2 SYGVNS. This CDR3 has 13 amino acids. CDR3 nucleotide sequence: TGTGCCAGCAGTGAAATGGTATCCTACGAGCAGTACTTC. As protein: CASSEMVSYEQYF.

The chain employs TRBV21-1 and TRBJ2-7; the D segment call TRBD2 is taken from the table without a DNA check. TRBV21-1 represents a pseudogene. This CDR3 is 9 amino acids long. CDR3 amino acids: CASPDEQYF. The CDR3 nucleotides are TGCGCTAGCCCGGACGAGCAGTACTTC.

The rearrangement links TRBV7-8 to TRBJ1-5, with 10 nucleotides matching TRBD1. This CDR3 region has 18 residues. Germline CDR1 SGHVS, CDR2 FQNEAQ. J was trimmed by 2 bases and V by 5 bases; bases with no gene match: 12. The CDR3: CASSHWRTGGFGNQPQHF. For the CDR3, the DNA is TGTGCCAGCAGCCATTGGAGGACAGGGGGTTTTGGCAATCAGCCCCAGCATTTT.

This clone has a handful of counts. The chain recombines TRBV27 with TRBJ1-4; possibly TRBD1 for D (5 bases). Germline V gives CDR1 MNHEY, CDR2 SMNVEV (reference sequence). This CDR3 contains 16 residues. Trimming took 1 base from V and 7 from J, leaving 16 bases between them. CDR3 protein: CASSLLGLSAGEKLFF. The DNA of the CDR3 is TGTGCCAGCAGTTTATTGGGACTCTCGGCGGGTGAAAAACTGTTTTTT.

This clone came up a few times. The chain joins TRBV7-3 to TRBJ2-1, with 10 bases identical to TRBD2. Germline loops: CDR1 SGHTA, CDR2 FQGTGA. The V segment lost 2 bases and the J segment 7 bases; nucleotides outside the gene matches: 2. This CDR3 comprises 14 residues. The CDR3 reads CASSLQLAGNEQFF. The DNA of the CDR3 is TGTGCCAGCAGCTTACAACTAGCGGGAAATGAGCAGTTCTTC.

V gene TRBV9 combines with J gene TRBJ2-7; D is uncertain. The CDR3 sequence is 13 residues long. V was pared by 2 bases and J by 0 bases, with 6 bases between. Germline V gives CDR1 SGDLS, CDR2 YYNGEE. CDR3 nucleotide sequence: TGTGCCAGCAGCGTGTCTAGCTCCTACGAGCAGTACTTC. It encodes CASSVSSSYEQYF.

V usage is TRBV30 and J usage is TRBJ1-3, with TRBD1 as a possible D gene (6 bases). Trimming removed 8 bases from V and 7 bases from J, with 15 bases in between. CDR1 and CDR2 (germline): GTSNPN, SVGIG (reference sequence). The CDR3 runs to 12 residues. Here the CDR3 DNA reads TGTGCCCAAACAGGGTTGTACAACACCATATATTTT. Translating it yields CAQTGLYNTIYF.

This chain links TRBV30 with TRBJ2-7, with 8 bases that match TRBD2. J gave up 4 bases and V 1 base, and 9 bases lay outside the gene matches. Germline V CDR1 and CDR2: GTSNPN, SVGIG (reference sequence). This CDR3 spans 15 amino acids. CDR3 nucleotide sequence: TGTGCCTGGAGTGAGTCTAGCGGGTTGTCATACGAGCAGTACTTC. Translation: CAWSESSGLSYEQYF.

The chain employs TRBV6-5 and TRBJ1-2, with D hard to call. Germline V gene lookup returns CDR1 MNHEY and CDR2 SVGAGI. The V end lost 6 bases, the J end lost 8 bases, and 16 bases lay between the germline ends. The CDR3 runs 13 residues. Written as DNA, the CDR3 is TGTGCCAGCAGCCCATCTGCGGCAGAGGGCTACACCTTC. It codes for CASSPSAAEGYTF.